The text below deals with one T cell receptor (beta chain). Antigen unknown. Deep level was the assay's run setting. Libraries were prepared by immunoSEQ multiplex PCR; TCRdb keeps only in-frame clonotypes and omits some of them. There are just under 350,000 clones in the sample; less than 85% occur only once, and 8.5% to 12% lies in the top ten. The sample is drawn from a study of shared clonotypes between healthy human individuals. There were only Caucasian adults among the donors, and all lived in Nashville, Tennessee. General study points: Even with large depth, rarefaction showed that sorted-subset sequencing was incomplete. Non-shared clonotypes had lower generation probabilities than clonotypes shared by all four sorted-subset donors.

Trimming removed 8 bases from V and 3 bases from J; junction bases left unmatched: 9. Germline CDR1 and CDR2: MNHNS and SASEGT. The CDR3 runs 15 residues. Source material: memory CD4+ T cells sorted from blood. The subset: CD45RA-negative fraction. This TCR came from a man under 40 in good health. The rearrangement joins TRBV6-1 to TRBJ2-1; 8 bases map to TRBD1. The CDR3 protein is CASQTRTGIYNEQFF. In DNA, the CDR3 is TGTGCCAGCCAAACGAGGACAGGGATCTACAATGAGCAGTTCTTC.